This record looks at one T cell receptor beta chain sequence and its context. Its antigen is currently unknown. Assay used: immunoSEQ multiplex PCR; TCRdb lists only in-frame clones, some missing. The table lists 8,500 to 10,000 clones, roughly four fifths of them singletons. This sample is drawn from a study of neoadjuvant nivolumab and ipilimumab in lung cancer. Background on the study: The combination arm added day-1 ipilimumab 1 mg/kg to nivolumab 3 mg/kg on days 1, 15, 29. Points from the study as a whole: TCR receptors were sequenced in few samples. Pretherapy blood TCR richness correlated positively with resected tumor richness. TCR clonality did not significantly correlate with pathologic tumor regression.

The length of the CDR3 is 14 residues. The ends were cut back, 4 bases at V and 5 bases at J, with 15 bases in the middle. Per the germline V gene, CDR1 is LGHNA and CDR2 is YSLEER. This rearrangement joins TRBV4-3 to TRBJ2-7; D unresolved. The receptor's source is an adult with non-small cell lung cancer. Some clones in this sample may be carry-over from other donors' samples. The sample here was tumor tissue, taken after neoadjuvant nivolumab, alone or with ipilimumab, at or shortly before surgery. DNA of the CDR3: TGCGCCAGCAGCCGGGGTCTAGATTCCAACGAGCAGTACTTC. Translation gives CASSRGLDSNEQYF.